A single sample gave rise to the 22 T cell receptor beta chains below, sequenced in a study of OX40 agonist ivuxolimab in advanced cancers. Some clones are missing from TCRdb's copy, which holds only in-frame ones; the method was immunoSEQ multiplex PCR. The sample records about 64,000 clones, about nine tenths being singletons. Source: CD4+ or CD8+ T cells sorted from blood, taken in a trial of the OX40 agonist ivuxolimab. Receptor source: an adult with an advanced solid tumor such as melanoma, head and neck, liver or kidney cancer.

This clone was recorded once. The chain carries TRBV27 and TRBJ1-5; perhaps TRBD1 as D (6 bases). Between the trimmed V and J ends, which lost 3 bases and 2 bases, there was a span of 11 bases. The CDR3 runs 15 residues. CDR1 and CDR2 from the germline V gene are MNHEY and SMNVEV (reference sequence). The CDR3 DNA reads as TGTGCCAGCAGTTTGGGAGGGGGGGGCAATCAGCCCCAGCATTTT. This codes for CASSLGGGGNQPQHF.

The rearrangement uses TRBV18 and TRBJ1-2; 12 bases agree with TRBD1. CDR1 is KGHSH and CDR2 is LQKENI in the germline V gene. V dropped 2 bases and J dropped 7; count of bases not matched to a gene: 5. CDR3 length: 15 amino acids. The CDR3 protein is CASSPGTGGAGGYTF. The DNA for the CDR3 is TGTGCCAGCTCACCAGGGACAGGGGGCGCAGGTGGCTACACCTTC.

The J gene is TRBJ2-7, the V gene TRBV5-6, with TRBD2 matching 10 bases. CDR1 is SGHDT and CDR2 is YYEEEE in the germline V gene. Trimming took 0 bases from V and 4 from J; bases not matched to a gene: 4. This CDR3 has 15 residues. The DNA of the CDR3 is TGTGCCAGCAGCTTGGTTAGCGGGAGGTGGTACGAGCAGTACTTC. Translation gives CASSLVSGRWYEQYF.

The rearrangement joins TRBV30 to TRBJ2-7; D may be TRBD1 or TRBD2 (6 bases each). V lost 2 bases, J lost 6 bases, and 17 bases lay in between. The CDR3 is made up of 14 amino acids. CDR1 is GTSNPN, CDR2 SVGIG, per germline (reference sequence). This CDR3 reads CAWSTLLGGGEQYF. The CDR3 DNA reads as TGTGCCTGGAGTACCCTACTGGGGGGCGGCGAGCAGTACTTC.

The chain couples TRBV19 to TRBJ1-3; D is uncertain. The germline CDR1 and CDR2 sequences are LNHDA and SQIVND (reference sequence). CDR3 length: 11 amino acids. With 7 bases removed from V and 5 bases from J, the gap between germline ends came to 6 bases. The CDR3 sequence: CASTPRNTIYF. In DNA form, the CDR3 reads TGTGCCAGTACCCCCCGAAACACCATATATTTT.

J is TRBJ1-2 and V is TRBV6-5, with 8 bases fitting TRBD1. Germline V gene data show CDR1 as MNHEY and CDR2 as SVGAGI. The J segment lost 7 bases and the V segment lost 6 bases, leaving 13 bases of the junction unmatched. The length of the CDR3 is 15 residues. The CDR3 nucleotides read TGTGCCAGCAGCCGGAACGGACAGGGCATGGGTGGCTACACCTTC. This codes for CASSRNGQGMGGYTF.

The chain joins TRBV14 to TRBJ2-1, with D unclear. In germline, CDR1 is SGHDN, CDR2 FVKESK. The V end lost 1 base, the J end lost 6 bases, and 4 bases lay between the germline ends. The CDR3 is made up of 12 amino acids. CDR3 nucleotides: TGTGCCAGCAGCCAAGTTGGCAATGAGCAGTTCTTC. It encodes CASSQVGNEQFF.

The chain carries TRBV28 and TRBJ1-5; possible D gene TRBD1, 5 bases. This CDR3 has 15 amino acids. Germline CDR1 is MDHEN and CDR2 is SYDVKM. Trimming stripped 5 bases from V and 7 bases from J, with 18 bases between. CDR3 coding DNA: TGTGCCAGCAGTCCCGGAGGGGCGTCGGGACAGCCCCAGCATTTT. This codes for CASSPGGASGQPQHF.

V gene TRBV6-6 combines with J gene TRBJ1-2; 7 bases map to TRBD1. Germline trimming cut 6 bases from V and 3 bases from J; bases unmatched to any gene: 7. Germline CDR1 is MNHNY and CDR2 is SVGAGI (reference sequence). There are 14 residues in the CDR3. CDR3 nucleotides: TGTGCCAGCAGGACCGCAGGGGGGGACTATGGCTACACCTTC. Translated: CASRTAGGDYGYTF.

This chain connects TRBV19 to TRBJ1-5; unclear D gene. The CDR3 sequence is 13 residues long. V was cut by 5 bases and J by 7 bases, with 12 bases left in between. Germline V gene sequence: CDR1 LNHDA, CDR2 SQIVND (reference sequence). In nucleotides, the CDR3 is TGTGCCAGTAGTTTAGCGTCTAGGCAGCCCCAGCATTTT. Encoded protein: CASSLASRQPQHF.

V is TRBV18 and J is TRBJ1-4, with TRBD1 as a possible D gene (6 bases). Trimming pared 2 bases from V and 5 bases from J, leaving 12 bases between. The CDR3 is 15 amino acids. Germline V gene lookup returns CDR1 KGHSH and CDR2 LQKENI. The CDR3, as DNA: TGTGCCAGCTCACCATTTGCAGGGGAAAATGAAAAACTGTTTTTT. Translation gives CASSPFAGENEKLFF.

This clone was observed once. V gene TRBV19 combines with J gene TRBJ2-6, with D unresolved. Germline V lookup: CDR1 LNHDA, CDR2 SQIVND (reference sequence). The CDR3 is 14 residues long. Trimming left V 5 bases short and J 4 bases short, with 9 bases between. The CDR3 protein is CASSVKQGANVLTF. The CDR3 DNA reads TGTGCCAGTAGTGTAAAACAGGGGGCCAACGTCCTGACTTTC.

J is TRBJ2-1 and V is TRBV5-4; no firm D call. Trimming took 1 base from V and 4 from J, leaving 15 bases between them. Germline CDR1 is SGHNT and CDR2 is YYREEE (reference sequence). The CDR3 runs 16 residues. The CDR3 sequence: CASSLLGLQKYNEQFF. The CDR3 region has the DNA TGTGCCAGCAGCTTGCTTGGGCTCCAAAAATACAATGAGCAGTTCTTC.

The chain recombines TRBV5-4 with TRBJ2-5; D could derive from TRBD1 or TRBD2 (5 bases each). The V and J ends lost 2 bases and 9 bases respectively, with 11 bases between them. The germline gives CDR1 SGHNT, CDR2 YYREEE (reference sequence). The CDR3 length is 12 residues. DNA of the CDR3: TGTGCCAGCAGCTTTACTGGGGGAGCCCAGTACTTC. Its translation: CASSFTGGAQYF.

The gene calls are TRBV6-1 and TRBJ1-6, with 10 bases matching TRBD1. The junction had 4 bases not matched to a gene; V was cut back by 9 bases and J by 8 bases. CDR1 and CDR2 (germline): MNHNS, SASEGT. This CDR3 contains 13 residues. CDR3 sequence: CASRGTGDSPLHF. The CDR3 DNA reads as TGTGCCAGTCGGGGGACAGGGGATTCACCCCTCCACTTT.

The rearrangement links TRBV30 to TRBJ1-6; D is unclear. V gave up 2 bases and J gave up 5 bases, with 4 bases separating them. This CDR3 is 12 amino acids long. Germline CDR1 GTSNPN, CDR2 SVGIG (reference sequence). The CDR3 region has the DNA TGTGCCTGGAGTCCCAATAATTCACCCCTCCACTTT. It encodes CAWSPNNSPLHF.

V and J are TRBV21-1 and TRBJ1-4. TRBV21-1 is a pseudogene segment. The CDR3 is made up of 15 amino acids. The CDR3 protein is CASPEGQGTNEKLFF. DNA of the CDR3: TGTGCCAGCCCTGAGGGGCAGGGAACTAATGAAAAACTGTTTTTT.

The CDR3 nucleotides are TGTGCCAGTAGTCTGCGCAATCAGCCCCAGCATTTT. Translated: CASSLRNQPQHF. The chain joins TRBV19 to TRBJ1-5; D remains ambiguous. Germline assignment: CDR1 LNHDA and CDR2 SQIVND (reference sequence). V was pared by 5 bases and J by 2 bases, with 4 bases between. This CDR3 region has 12 residues. The full variable domain, completed using reference TRBV19 and TRBJ1-5, is DGGITQSPKYLFRKEGQNVTLSCEQNLNHDAMYWYRQDPGQGLRLIYYSQIVNDFQKGDIAEGYSVSREKKESFPLTVTSAQKNPTAFYLCASSLRNQPQHFGDGTRLSIL.

Turning to this clone: The sample contains more than one DNA sequence encoding this CDR3. The CDR3 reads CASYRGNTEAFF. The CDR3 bases are TGTGCCAGTTACCGGGGGAACACTGAAGCTTTCTTT. V is TRBV19 and J is TRBJ1-1; D unclear. Trimming shortened V by 8 bases and J by 1 base, and 8 bases separated the two germline ends. This CDR3 has 12 amino acids. The germline V gene encodes CDR1 LNHDA and CDR2 SQIVND (reference sequence). Full variable domain (remainder filled in from reference TRBV19 and TRBJ1-1): DGGITQSPKYLFRKEGQNVTLSCEQNLNHDAMYWYRQDPGQGLRLIYYSQIVNDFQKGDIAEGYSVSREKKESFPLTVTSAQKNPTAFYLCASYRGNTEAFFGQGTRLTVV.

CDR3 coding DNA: TGTGCCAGCAGCCGAGGGACGGGGGGTTACAATGAGCAGTTCTTC. Amino acid sequence: CASSRGTGGYNEQFF. The rearrangement joins TRBV9 to TRBJ2-1, with 7 bases that match TRBD2. J gave up 4 bases and V 4 bases, and 8 bases lay outside the gene matches. Germline V gene data show CDR1 as SGDLS and CDR2 as YYNGEE. The CDR3 contains 15 residues.

The rearrangement links TRBV10-3 to TRBJ2-1, with 13 positions matching TRBD2. CDR1 is ENHRY and CDR2 is SYGVKD in the germline V gene. V lost 6 bases to trimming and J lost 7 bases; unmatched junction nucleotides: 6. This CDR3 comprises 15 residues. The CDR3 spells CAISLGLAGRNEQFF. The CDR3 region has the DNA TGTGCCATCAGCTTGGGACTAGCGGGAAGGAATGAGCAGTTCTTC.

The V gene is TRBV5-4, the J gene TRBJ2-1; 8 nucleotides match TRBD2. The V and J ends lost 5 bases and 6 bases, in that order; junction bases with no gene match: 7. The CDR3 loop spans 14 amino acids. Germline CDR1 and CDR2: SGHNT and YYREEE (reference sequence). The chain's CDR3 is CASSPGTRSNEQFF. For the CDR3, the DNA is TGTGCCAGCAGTCCCGGGACTAGGTCCAATGAGCAGTTCTTC.